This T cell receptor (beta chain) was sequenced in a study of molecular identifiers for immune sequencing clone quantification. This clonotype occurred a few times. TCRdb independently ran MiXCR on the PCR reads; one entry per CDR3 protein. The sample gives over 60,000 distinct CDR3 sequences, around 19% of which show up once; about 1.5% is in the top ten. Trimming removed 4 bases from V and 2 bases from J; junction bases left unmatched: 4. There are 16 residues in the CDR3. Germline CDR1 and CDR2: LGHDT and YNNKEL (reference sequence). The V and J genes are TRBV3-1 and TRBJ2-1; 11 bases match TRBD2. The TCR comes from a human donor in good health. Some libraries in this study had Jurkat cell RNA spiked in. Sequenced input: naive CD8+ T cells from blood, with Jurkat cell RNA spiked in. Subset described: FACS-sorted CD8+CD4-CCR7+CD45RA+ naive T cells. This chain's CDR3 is CASSRTGLAAYNEQFF. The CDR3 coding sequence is TGTGCCAGCAGCCGGACGGGACTAGCGGCCTACAATGAGCAGTTCTTC.